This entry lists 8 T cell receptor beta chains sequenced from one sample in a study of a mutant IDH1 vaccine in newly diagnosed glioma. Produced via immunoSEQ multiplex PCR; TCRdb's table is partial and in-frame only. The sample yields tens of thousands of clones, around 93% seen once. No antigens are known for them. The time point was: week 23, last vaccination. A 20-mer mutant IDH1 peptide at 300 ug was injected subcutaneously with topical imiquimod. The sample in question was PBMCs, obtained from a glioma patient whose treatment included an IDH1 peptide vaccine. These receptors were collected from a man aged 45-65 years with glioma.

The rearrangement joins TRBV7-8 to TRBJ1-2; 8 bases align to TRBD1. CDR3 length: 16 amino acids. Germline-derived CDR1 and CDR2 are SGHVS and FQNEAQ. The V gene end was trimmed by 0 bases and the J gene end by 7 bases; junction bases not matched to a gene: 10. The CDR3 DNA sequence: TGTGCCAGCAGCTTAGCACTAGGACAGGGTACTTCTGGCTACACCTTC. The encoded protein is CASSLALGQGTSGYTF.

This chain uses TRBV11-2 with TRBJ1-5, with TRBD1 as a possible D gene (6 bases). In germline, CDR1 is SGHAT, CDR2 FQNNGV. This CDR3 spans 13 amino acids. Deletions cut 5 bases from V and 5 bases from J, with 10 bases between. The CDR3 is CASSMWTDQPQHF. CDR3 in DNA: TGTGCCAGCAGCATGTGGACAGATCAGCCCCAGCATTTT.

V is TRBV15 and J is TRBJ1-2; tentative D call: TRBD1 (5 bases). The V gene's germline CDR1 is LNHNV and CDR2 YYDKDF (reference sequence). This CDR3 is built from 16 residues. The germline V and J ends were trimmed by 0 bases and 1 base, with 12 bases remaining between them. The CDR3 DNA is TGTGCCACCAGCAGAGATCGTCGGGGGGGTAACTATGGCTACACCTTC. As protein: CATSRDRRGGNYGYTF.

CDR3 DNA sequence: TGTGCCAGCGGGATCGGACTAGCGGGACTTTACGAGCAGTACTTC. Protein product: CASGIGLAGLYEQYF. The rearrangement joins TRBV13 to TRBJ2-7; 12 bases match TRBD2. V lost 8 bases to trimming and J lost 4 bases; unmatched junction nucleotides: 9. In germline, CDR1 is PRHDT, CDR2 FYEKMQ (reference sequence). This CDR3 is built from 15 residues.

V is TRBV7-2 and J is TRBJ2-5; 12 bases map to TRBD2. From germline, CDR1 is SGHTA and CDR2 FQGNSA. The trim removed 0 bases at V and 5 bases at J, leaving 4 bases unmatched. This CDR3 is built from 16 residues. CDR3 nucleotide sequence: TGTGCCAGCAGCTTAGCCTCTAGCGGGGGGGCGGAGACCCAGTACTTC. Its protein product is CASSLASSGGAETQYF.

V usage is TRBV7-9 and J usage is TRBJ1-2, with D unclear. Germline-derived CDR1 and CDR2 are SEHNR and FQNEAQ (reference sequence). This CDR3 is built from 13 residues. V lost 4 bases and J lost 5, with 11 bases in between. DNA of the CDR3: TGTGCCAGCAGCTCCAACCCGGGGTATGGCTACACCTTC. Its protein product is CASSSNPGYGYTF.

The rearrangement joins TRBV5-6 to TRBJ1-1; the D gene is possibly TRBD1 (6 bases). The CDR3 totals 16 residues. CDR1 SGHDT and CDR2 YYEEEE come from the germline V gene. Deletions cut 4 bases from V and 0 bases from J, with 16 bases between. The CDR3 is CASSQTGFPMNTEAFF. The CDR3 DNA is TGTGCCAGCAGCCAAACAGGGTTTCCCATGAACACTGAAGCTTTCTTT.

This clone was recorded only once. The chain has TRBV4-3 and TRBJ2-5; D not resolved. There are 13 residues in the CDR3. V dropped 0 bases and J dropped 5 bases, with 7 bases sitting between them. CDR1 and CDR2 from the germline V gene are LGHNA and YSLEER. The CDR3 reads CASSQDRWETQYF. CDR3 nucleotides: TGCGCCAGCAGCCAAGATCGTTGGGAGACCCAGTACTTC.